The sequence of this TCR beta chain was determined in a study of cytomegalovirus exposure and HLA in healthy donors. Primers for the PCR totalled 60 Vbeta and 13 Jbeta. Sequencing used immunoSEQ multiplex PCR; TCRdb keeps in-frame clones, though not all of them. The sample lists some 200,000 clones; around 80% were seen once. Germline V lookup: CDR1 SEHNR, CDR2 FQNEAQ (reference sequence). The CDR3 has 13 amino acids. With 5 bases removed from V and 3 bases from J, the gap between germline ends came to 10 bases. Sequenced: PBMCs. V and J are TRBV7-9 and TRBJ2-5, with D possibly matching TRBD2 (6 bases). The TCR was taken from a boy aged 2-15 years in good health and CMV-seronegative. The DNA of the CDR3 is TGTGCCAGCAGCCTCATAGCGGAAGAGACCCAGTACTTC. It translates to CASSLIAEETQYF.